This TCR beta chain comes out of a study of CD8 T cells in Susac syndrome. In the case of this clonotype: The antigen is undetermined.

This CDR3 spans 15 amino acids. Germline V gene lookup returns CDR1 MNHEY and CDR2 SMNVEV (reference sequence). The J segment lost 4 bases and the V segment lost 6 bases, leaving 7 bases of the junction unmatched. Reverse transcription of about 0.45 to 1 ug RNA was carried out with random hexamers. Amplification of TCR beta CDR3 across 54 Vbeta and 13 Jbeta was performed with immunoSEQ multiplex PCR. TCRdb passed the immunoSEQ multiplex PCR reads through MiXCR, listing each CDR3 protein once. The table shows some 300,000 distinct CDR3 sequences, with approximately 85% occurring only once. Notes on the study in general: The authors acknowledged that the study's TCR sequencing and HLA analysis involved relatively few individuals.

The multiple sclerosis control group was made up of treatment-naive patients with stable or active relapsing-remitting disease. Both CD4+ and CD8+ T cells were negatively isolated, and TEMRA cells underwent FACS enrichment. The sequenced sample consisted of CD8+ T cells from PBMCs. The clonotype was recovered from a human donor with multiple sclerosis. The chain combines TRBV27 with TRBJ2-1; TRBD2 agrees at 9 bases. This CDR3 is CASRPGLAPYNEQFF. The CDR3 DNA reads as TGTGCCAGCAGGCCGGGACTAGCCCCATACAATGAGCAGTTCTTC.